This TCR beta chain was sequenced in a study of blood T cell repertoires in COVID-19. Study overall: There were acute and convalescent COVID-19 samples, and they came from the United States, Italy and Spain. Sources were T cells, B-cell-depleted T cells, or PBMCs; the material itself was cDNA or gDNA.

CDR3 length equals 16 residues. V trimming: 6 bases; J trimming: 1 base; junction bases outside the gene matches: 10. The germline V gene encodes CDR1 PRHDT and CDR2 FYEKMQ (reference sequence). Under the authors' procedure: Reference gene primer amplification yielded estimated nucleated cell counts. Sequenced by immunoSEQ multiplex PCR; TCRdb stores in-frame clones only, minus some. The V and J calls and clone size were taken over from that table, and D and trimming were inferred from the DNA. This sample has roughly 280,000 clones; 80% to 90% occur once, and the top ten carry around 1.8%. The receptor was derived from a man between 25 and 39 years old with active or convalescent COVID-19. The chain combines TRBV13 with TRBJ2-5; 8 bases line up with TRBD2. The specimen sequenced was peripheral blood. DNA of the CDR3: TGTGCCAGCAGACGGAAAGCGGGGGACTTCCAAGAGACCCAGTACTTC. Its translation: CASRRKAGDFQETQYF.